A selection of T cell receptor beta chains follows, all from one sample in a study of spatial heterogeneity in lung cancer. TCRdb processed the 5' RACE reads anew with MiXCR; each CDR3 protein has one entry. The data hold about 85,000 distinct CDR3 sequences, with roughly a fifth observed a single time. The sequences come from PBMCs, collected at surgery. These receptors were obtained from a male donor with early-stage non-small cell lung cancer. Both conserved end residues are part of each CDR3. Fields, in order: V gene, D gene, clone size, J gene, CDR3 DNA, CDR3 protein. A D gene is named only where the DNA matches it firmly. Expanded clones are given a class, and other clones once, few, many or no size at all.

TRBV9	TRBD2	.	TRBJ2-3	TGTGCCAGCAGCGTAGGACTAGCGGGGCTCACAGATACGCAGTATTTT	CASSVGLAGLTDTQYF
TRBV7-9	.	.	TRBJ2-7	TGTGCCAGCAGCTTTGCTCCTCCCTACGAGCAGTACTTC	CASSFAPPYEQYF
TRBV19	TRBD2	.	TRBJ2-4	TGTGCCAGTAGTGACGGGGGGTTAGCCAAAAACATTCAGTACTTC	CASSDGGLAKNIQYF
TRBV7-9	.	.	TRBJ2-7	TGTGCCAGCAGCCGACCGGGACCCATCTACGAGCAGTACTTC	CASSRPGPIYEQYF
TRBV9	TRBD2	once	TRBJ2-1	TGTGCCAGCAGCGTAGATCCAGCGGGAGGGCTGGGTGAGCAGTTCTTC	CASSVDPAGGLGEQFF
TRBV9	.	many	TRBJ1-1	TGTGCCAGCACCTCCAGGGGAGGGACTGAAGCTTTCTTT	CASTSRGGTEAFF
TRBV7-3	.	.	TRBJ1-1	TGTGCCAGCAGCGATTGGGGACTCGAGAACACTGAAGCTTTCTTT	CASSDWGLENTEAFF
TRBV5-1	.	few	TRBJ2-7	TGCGCCAGCAGCGGCGGGTCGCACTACGAGCAGTACTTC	CASSGGSHYEQYF
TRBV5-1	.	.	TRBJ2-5	TGCGCCAGCAGCTTTATTTCCAGCAGGGAGACCCAGTACTTC	CASSFISSRETQYF
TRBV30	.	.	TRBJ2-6	TGTGCCTGGAGACCCCCTTCCGGATCTGGGGCCAACGTCCTGACTTTC	CAWRPPSGSGANVLTF
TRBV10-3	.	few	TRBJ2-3	TGTGCCATCAGCAGGGACCGCACAGATACGCAGTATTTT	CAISRDRTDTQYF
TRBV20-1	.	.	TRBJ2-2	TGCAGTGCTAGAGACCCGGGGGGGGAGCTGTTTTTT	CSARDPGGELFF
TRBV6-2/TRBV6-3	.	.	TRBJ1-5	TGTGCCAGCAGATCCGAAGGGGCGGGCAATCAGCCCCAGCATTTT	CASRSEGAGNQPQHF
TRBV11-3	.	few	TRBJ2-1	TGTGCCAGCAGCTTAGATAACGGACAGTACAATGAGCAGTTCTTC	CASSLDNGQYNEQFF
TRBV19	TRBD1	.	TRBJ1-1	TGTGCCAGTAGTGTCCTGGGACAGCTTGAAACTGAAGCTTTCTTT	CASSVLGQLETEAFF
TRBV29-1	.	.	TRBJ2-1	TGCAGCGTTGTAGCTCCAGTTCGGTTCTTC	CSVVAPVRFF
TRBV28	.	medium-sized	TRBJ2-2	TGTGCCAGCAGTTTAGCAGGACTCGGGGAGCTGTTTTTT	CASSLAGLGELFF
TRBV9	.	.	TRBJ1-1	TGTGCCAGCAGCGCGACAGGGAACACTGAAGCTTTCTTT	CASSATGNTEAFF
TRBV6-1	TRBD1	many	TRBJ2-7	TGTGCCAGCAGGGGACAGGGGAACGAGCAGTACTTC	CASRGQGNEQYF
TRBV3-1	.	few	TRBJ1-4	TGTGCCAGCAGCTCGACAGCAACTAATGAAAAACTGTTTTTT	CASSSTATNEKLFF
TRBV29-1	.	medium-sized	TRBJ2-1	TGCAGCGTGACTCGACAGGACACCTACAATGAGCAGTTCTTC	CSVTRQDTYNEQFF
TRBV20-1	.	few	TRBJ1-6	TGCAGTGCTTACTCCGGGACGAACTTTAATTCACCCCTCCACTTT	CSAYSGTNFNSPLHF
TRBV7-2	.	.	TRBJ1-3	TGTGCCAGCAGCTTTCCTAGCCATAAAAACACCATATATTTT	CASSFPSHKNTIYF
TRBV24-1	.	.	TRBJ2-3	TGTGCCACCAGTGCCCCCTCCGGGACGGATTCAAGAGATACGCAGTATTTT	CATSAPSGTDSRDTQYF
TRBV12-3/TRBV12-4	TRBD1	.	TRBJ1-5	TGTGCCAGCAGTCCTTGGACAGGGTCGGATCAGCCCCAGCATTTT	CASSPWTGSDQPQHF
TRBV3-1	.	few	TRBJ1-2	TGTGCCAGCAGCCAAGATACAGCTAACTATGGCTACACCTTC	CASSQDTANYGYTF
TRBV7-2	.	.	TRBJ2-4	TGTGCCAGCAGCTTAGCGTACAGGATAGCCAAAAACATTCAGTACTTC	CASSLAYRIAKNIQYF
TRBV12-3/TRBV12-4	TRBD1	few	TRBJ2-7	TGTGCCAGCAGTCTCCGGGACAGCTCCTACGAGCAGTACTTC	CASSLRDSSYEQYF
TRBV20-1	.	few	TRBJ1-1	TGCAGTGCGCCCAGAGGCAGGGTGAACACTGAAGCTTTCTTT	CSAPRGRVNTEAFF
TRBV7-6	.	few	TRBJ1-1	TGTGCCAGCAGCTTAAAGGGTATGAACACTGAAGCTTTCTTT	CASSLKGMNTEAFF
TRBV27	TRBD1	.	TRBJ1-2	TGTGCCAGCAGTCAACAGGGGACCAACTATGGCTACACCTTC	CASSQQGTNYGYTF
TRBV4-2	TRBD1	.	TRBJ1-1	TGTGCCAGCAGCCAAGAATCCGGACAGGGGGCCATCACTGAAGCTTTCTTT	CASSQESGQGAITEAFF
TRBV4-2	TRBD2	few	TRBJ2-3	TGTGCCAGCAGCCAAGATGGCCCAGCGGGGTTTCGCACAGATACGCAGTATTTT	CASSQDGPAGFRTDTQYF
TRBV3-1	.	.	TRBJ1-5	TGTGCCAGCAGCCAGGGAACTAGCAATCAGCCCCAGCATTTT	CASSQGTSNQPQHF
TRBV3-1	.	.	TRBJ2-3	TGTGCCAGCAGCCAAGACGTAGGGGGCACAGATACGCAGTATTTT	CASSQDVGGTDTQYF
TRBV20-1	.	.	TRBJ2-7	TGCAGTGCCAAAGTAGCAGGGAGGTACGAGCAGTACTTC	CSAKVAGRYEQYF
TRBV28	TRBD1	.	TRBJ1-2	TGTGCCAGCAGACCGACAGGGAGCTATGGCTACACCTTC	CASRPTGSYGYTF
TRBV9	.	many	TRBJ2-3	TGTGCCAGCAGCGCACCCCAGCCGGAGAGCACAGATACGCAGTATTTT	CASSAPQPESTDTQYF
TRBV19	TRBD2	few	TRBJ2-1	TGTGCCAGTGAGAGCGGGAACTCCTACAATGAGCAGTTCTTC	CASESGNSYNEQFF
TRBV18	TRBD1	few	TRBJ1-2	TGTGCCAGCTCAGCTCGTACAGGGGAAGGCTACACCTTC	CASSARTGEGYTF
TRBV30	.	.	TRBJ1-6	TGTGCCTGGAGTGTCCCGAATTCACCCCTCCACTTT	CAWSVPNSPLHF
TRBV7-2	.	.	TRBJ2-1	TGTGCCAGCGAACGGGAATCCTACAATGAGCAGTTCTTC	CASERESYNEQFF
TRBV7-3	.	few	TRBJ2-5	TGTGCCAGCAGCCTCAACGGGGGAGAGACCCAGTACTTC	CASSLNGGETQYF
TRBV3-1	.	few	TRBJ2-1	TGTGCCAGCAGCCCGGCTGCACACCCCTACAATGAGCAGTTCTTC	CASSPAAHPYNEQFF
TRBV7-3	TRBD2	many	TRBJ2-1	TGTGCCAGCAGTCCAGGGACTAGCGGGGGAAATGAGCAGTTCTTC	CASSPGTSGGNEQFF
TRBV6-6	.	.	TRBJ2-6	TGTGCCAGCAGTAGGGGAACTGGGGCCAACGTCCTGACTTTC	CASSRGTGANVLTF
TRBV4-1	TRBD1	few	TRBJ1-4	TGCGCCAGCAGCTCCGGACAGGGAAAAGAAAAACTGTTTTTT	CASSSGQGKEKLFF
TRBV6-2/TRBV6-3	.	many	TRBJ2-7	TGTGCCAGCAGCCATGATACAGGGTATCGTGTGCAGTACTTC	CASSHDTGYRVQYF
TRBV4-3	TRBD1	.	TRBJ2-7	TGCGCCAGCAGCGCCAACAGGGGAGACTCCTACGAGCAGTACTTC	CASSANRGDSYEQYF
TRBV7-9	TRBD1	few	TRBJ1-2	TGTGCCAGCAGCCTCGACAGGGGAAGCTACACCTTC	CASSLDRGSYTF
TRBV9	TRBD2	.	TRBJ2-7	TGTGCCAGCAGCTCCTCCAGCGGGACCCACGAGCAGTACTTC	CASSSSSGTHEQYF
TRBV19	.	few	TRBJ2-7	TGTGCCAGTAGTCTCCGGTGGGAGTCTTACGAGCAGTACTTC	CASSLRWESYEQYF
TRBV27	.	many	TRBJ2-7	TGTGCCAGCAGTTTTAAGGCGCCCGCCCAGCAGTACTTC	CASSFKAPAQQYF
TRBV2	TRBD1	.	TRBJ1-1	TGTGCCAGCAGTGGGACAGGGGCGAACACTGAAGCTTTCTTT	CASSGTGANTEAFF
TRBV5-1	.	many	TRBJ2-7	TGCGCCAGCAGCCGCGGAGAAGACTACGAGCAGTACTTC	CASSRGEDYEQYF
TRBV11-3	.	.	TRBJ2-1	TGTGCCAGTGCGGCGGGTCCCTTCGCTGGGGAGCAGTTCTTC	CASAAGPFAGEQFF
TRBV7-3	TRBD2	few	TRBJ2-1	TGTGCCAGCAGCTTAACGTTGGCGCGGGGGGCGATTGATGAGCAGTTCTTC	CASSLTLARGAIDEQFF
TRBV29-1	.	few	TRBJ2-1	TGCAGCGTTGCCCGCAATGAGCAGTTCTTC	CSVARNEQFF
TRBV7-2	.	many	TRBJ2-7	TGTGCCAGCAGCTTATGGGACACCTCCTACGAGCAGTACTTC	CASSLWDTSYEQYF
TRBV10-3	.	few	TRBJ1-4	TGTGCCATCAGTGAGGATCGGCGGTCCAGCAATGAAAAACTGTTTTTT	CAISEDRRSSNEKLFF